Below, 26 T cell receptor beta chains from the same sample are listed, as sequenced in a study of beta chain features in type 1 diabetes. Expressed TCRB transcripts got sequenced, as all isolated RNA was reverse transcribed. Only in-frame clones appear in the TCRdb table, and some are missing; sequencing was by immunoSEQ multiplex PCR. Counted here are approximately 470,000 clones, about 30% occurring once; the ten biggest clones make up 0.05% to 0.065%. Input material: naive CD4+ T cells from blood. The source is a man between 18 and 29 years old in good health.

This clone came up a few times. The chain is built from TRBV20-1 and TRBJ2-5, with D maybe TRBD1 (5 bases). The V gene lost 5 bases and the J gene lost 4 bases, with 8 bases spanning the gap. Germline CDR1 DFQATT, CDR2 SNEGSKA (reference sequence). The CDR3 runs 11 residues. CDR3 bases: TGCAGTGCTTCCCAGGGAGAGACCCAGTACTTC. Amino acids: CSASQGETQYF.

This clone has just a few counts. The chain is built from TRBV7-9 and TRBJ2-1, with D possibly matching TRBD1 (7 bases). This CDR3 has 15 amino acids. V shed 1 base and J shed 5 bases, with 12 bases lying between them. Germline V lookup: CDR1 SEHNR, CDR2 FQNEAQ (reference sequence). CDR3 bases: TGTGCCAGCAGCTTAGGCGGGACAGACGACAATGAGCAGTTCTTC. This translates into CASSLGGTDDNEQFF.

V and J are TRBV7-2 and TRBJ1-1; D possibly corresponds to TRBD1 (6 bases). The CDR3 has 15 amino acids. In germline, CDR1 is SGHTA, CDR2 FQGNSA. V lost 2 bases, J lost 4 bases, and 14 bases lay in between. The CDR3 sequence is CASSLKDRSGTEAFF. CDR3 DNA: TGTGCCAGCAGCTTAAAAGACAGGTCCGGCACTGAAGCTTTCTTT.

In this sample, this clone turned up a few times. The chain recombines TRBV30 with TRBJ2-3; the D is unclear. In germline, CDR1 is GTSNPN, CDR2 SVGIG (reference sequence). Trimming pared 5 bases from V and 0 bases from J, leaving 15 bases between. This CDR3 is 15 amino acids long. DNA for the CDR3: TGTGCCTGGGAGGCAGCTGATGCTAGCACAGATACGCAGTATTTT. This sequence encodes CAWEAADASTDTQYF. Full variable domain (missing parts from reference TRBV30 and TRBJ2-3): SQTIHQWPATLVQPVGSPLSLECTVEGTSNPNLYWYRQAAGRGLQLLFYSVGIGQISSEVPQNLSASRPQDRQFILSSKKLLLSDSGFYLCAWEAADASTDTQYFGPGTRLTVL.

In its sample, this clone was seen a few times. As DNA, the CDR3 is TGTGCCAGCAGCCCACTAGCGAGAGGGGGCGAGCAGTACTTC. Residues: CASSPLARGGEQYF. The chain has TRBV9 and TRBJ2-7; weak D call: TRBD2 (7 bases). Trimming removed 4 bases from V and 6 bases from J, with 17 bases in between. Germline CDR1 SGDLS, CDR2 YYNGEE. The CDR3 sequence is 14 residues long.

About this clone itself: The germline gene is not matched at one end of the junction; a read error may be the cause. V and J are TRBV4-2 and TRBJ2-1; 7 nucleotides align to TRBD2. Germline V gives CDR1 LGHNA, CDR2 YNFKEQ. This CDR3 has 15 residues. The CDR3 is CASSQPPAGYTEQFF. CDR3 nucleotides: TGTGCCAGCAGCCAACCTCCAGCGGGGTACACTGAGCAGTTCTTC.

The chain is built from TRBV5-1 and TRBJ2-1; possible D gene TRBD1, 6 bases. Trimming took off 2 bases at V and 5 bases at J, with 11 bases between the two ends. Per germline, CDR1 SGHRS and CDR2 YFSETQ. This CDR3 has 14 residues. As DNA, the CDR3 is TGCGCCAGCAGCTTTGGACAGCTAAACAATGAGCAGTTCTTC. It codes for CASSFGQLNNEQFF.

This clone turned up a few times. The chain employs TRBV4-3 and TRBJ2-1; the D is unclear. The germline V gene encodes CDR1 LGHNA and CDR2 YSLEER. The CDR3 has 14 amino acids. Trimming removed 0 bases at V and 5 bases at J, with 8 bases between. CDR3 DNA sequence: TGCGCCAGCAGCCAAGAGGCTACCCACAATGAGCAGTTCTTC. It yields the protein CASSQEATHNEQFF.

The table lists this clone with a few counts. The chain recombines TRBV30 with TRBJ2-3; TRBD2 agrees at 10 bases. The V and J ends lost 1 base and 6 bases, in that order; junction bases with no gene match: 7. The CDR3 is 15 residues long. Germline V gene sequence: CDR1 GTSNPN, CDR2 SVGIG (reference sequence). In DNA, the CDR3 is TGTGCCTGGAGTGAAGGACTAGCGGAGACTGATACGCAGTATTTT. This gives the protein CAWSEGLAETDTQYF.

This chain connects TRBV30 to TRBJ1-2; possibly TRBD1 for D (6 bases). This CDR3 has 13 amino acids. The V gene's germline CDR1 is GTSNPN and CDR2 SVGIG (reference sequence). The ends were cut back, 0 bases at V and 7 bases at J, with 12 bases in the middle. The CDR3 coding sequence is TGTGCCTGGAGTGTTGCGGGGGCCGTTGGCTACACCTTC. This codes for CAWSVAGAVGYTF.

The chain joins TRBV2 to TRBJ2-5, with 7 bases fitting TRBD1. Germline-derived CDR1 and CDR2 are SNHLY and FYNNEI. The junction had 17 bases not matched to a gene; V was cut back by 6 bases and J by 7 bases. The CDR3 length is 16 residues. CDR3 amino acids: CASRAETGALGWTQYF. The CDR3 nucleotides are TGTGCCAGCAGGGCCGAAACAGGGGCTCTAGGATGGACCCAGTACTTC.

The CDR3 spells CASSAQDLGPQGEKLFF. CDR3 DNA: TGTGCCAGCAGTGCTCAAGACCTTGGACCTCAAGGGGAAAAACTGTTTTTT. The chain uses TRBV2 and TRBJ1-4; D ambiguous. The V end was cut by 4 bases, the J end by 8 bases, with 23 bases between. Per the germline V gene, CDR1 is SNHLY and CDR2 is FYNNEI. The CDR3 loop spans 17 amino acids.

This chain connects TRBV20-1 to TRBJ2-7; unclear D gene. Germline V gene lookup returns CDR1 DFQATT and CDR2 SNEGSKA (reference sequence). The V gene lost 5 bases and the J gene lost 3 bases, with 8 bases spanning the gap. This CDR3 is built from 11 residues. CDR3 DNA sequence: TGCAGTGCTGACCCCGGCTACGAGCAGTACTTC. Translating gives CSADPGYEQYF.

In this sample, this clone turned up a few times. V and J are TRBV25-1 and TRBJ1-2; 10 nucleotides align to TRBD1. This CDR3 has 15 residues. Germline V gene data show CDR1 as MGHDK and CDR2 as SYGVNS. Trimming cost V 4 bases and J 5 bases; bases outside gene matches: 7. In DNA form, the CDR3 reads TGTGCCAGCAGTGCTCGGGACAGGGGAGCATATGGCTACACCTTC. Its translation: CASSARDRGAYGYTF.

The chain recombines TRBV7-8 with TRBJ2-3; TRBD1 aligns across 7 bases. The CDR3 runs 15 residues. CDR1 is SGHVS and CDR2 is FQNEAQ in the germline V gene. With V trimmed by 7 bases and J by 6 bases, 13 bases remained unmatched. CDR3 region: CASNQRQGNSDTQYF. DNA of the CDR3: TGTGCCAGCAACCAACGACAGGGTAACTCGGATACGCAGTATTTT.

The chain couples TRBV30 to TRBJ2-3; D is uncertain. The CDR3 sequence is 12 residues long. V was clipped by 3 bases and J by 10 bases, with 14 bases between them. CDR1 is GTSNPN and CDR2 is SVGIG in the germline V gene (reference sequence). CDR3 residues: CAWSADPSAQYF. The CDR3 DNA is TGTGCCTGGAGCGCCGACCCCTCCGCGCAGTATTTT.

The chain couples TRBV5-1 to TRBJ2-7; 9 positions agree with TRBD2. The V and J ends lost 4 bases and 0 bases, in that order; junction bases with no gene match: 5. CDR1 SGHRS and CDR2 YFSETQ come from the germline V gene. The length of the CDR3 is 15 residues. CDR3 in amino acids: CASSILAGSSYEQYF. CDR3 nucleotide sequence: TGCGCCAGCAGCATCCTAGCGGGAAGCTCCTACGAGCAGTACTTC.

The table lists this clone with a few counts. V and J are TRBV7-2 and TRBJ1-4; D is ambiguous. V lost 8 bases and J 15 bases, leaving 19 bases between the germline ends. Germline V lookup: CDR1 SGHTA, CDR2 FQGNSA. This CDR3 spans 12 amino acids. The CDR3 protein is CASQGPDGRMFF. Written as DNA, the CDR3 is TGTGCCAGCCAAGGGCCTGATGGGAGGATGTTTTTT.

The genes are TRBV11-2 and TRBJ2-4; no definite D call. The germline gives CDR1 SGHAT, CDR2 FQNNGV. Trimming shortened V by 1 base and J by 7 bases, and 8 bases separated the two germline ends. CDR3 length: 13 residues. The DNA for the CDR3 is TGTGCCAGCAGCTTAGGCCTCGACAACATTCAGTACTTC. It is translated as CASSLGLDNIQYF.

This chain uses TRBV30 with TRBJ1-3; unclear D gene. Germline V gives CDR1 GTSNPN, CDR2 SVGIG (reference sequence). V lost 0 bases to trimming and J lost 4 bases, with 10 bases between them. The CDR3 has 14 residues. This chain's CDR3 is CAWSVGLLGNTIYF. The CDR3 DNA reads as TGTGCCTGGAGTGTTGGGCTCCTCGGAAACACCATATATTTT.

The chain has TRBV7-9 and TRBJ1-1, with no clear D. V was cut by 2 bases and J by 10 bases, with 5 bases left in between. This CDR3 region has 10 residues. Germline-derived CDR1 and CDR2 are SEHNR and FQNEAQ (reference sequence). The CDR3 coding sequence is TGTGCCAGCAGCTTACTTGGAGCTTTCTTT. Protein product: CASSLLGAFF.

The rearrangement joins TRBV7-9 to TRBJ1-4; a weak D match, TRBD1 (6 bases). Deletions cut 3 bases from V and 0 bases from J, with 8 bases between. CDR3 length equals 15 residues. Germline values: CDR1 SEHNR, CDR2 FQNEAQ (reference sequence). This chain's CDR3 is CASSLTGATNEKLFF. The CDR3 bases are TGTGCCAGCAGCTTGACAGGTGCAACTAATGAAAAACTGTTTTTT. The whole variable domain, filled in from reference TRBV7-9 and TRBJ1-4, reads DTGVSQNPRHKITKRGQNVTFRCDPISEHNRLYWYRQTLGQGPEFLTYFQNEAQLEKSRLLSDRFSAERPKGSFSTLEIQRTEQGDSAMYLCASSLTGATNEKLFFGSGTQLSVL.

The chain uses TRBV7-9 and TRBJ2-7; TRBD2 agrees at 13 bases. Germline V gene data show CDR1 as SEHNR and CDR2 as FQNEAQ (reference sequence). V shed 5 bases and J 6 bases; nucleotides not matched to a gene: 10. The CDR3 loop spans 16 amino acids. The CDR3 DNA reads as TGTGCCAGCAGCACAAACTGGGGACTAGCGGGAACCGAGCAGTACTTC. This codes for CASSTNWGLAGTEQYF. The whole variable domain, remainder taken from reference TRBV7-9 and TRBJ2-7, is DTGVSQNPRHKITKRGQNVTFRCDPISEHNRLYWYRQTLGQGPEFLTYFQNEAQLEKSRLLSDRFSAERPKGSFSTLEIQRTEQGDSAMYLCASSTNWGLAGTEQYFGPGTRLTVT.

V and J are TRBV7-9 and TRBJ2-3; TRBD2 matches 8 bases. V lost 5 bases and J lost 1; bases outside the gene matches: 8. This CDR3 is 16 amino acids long. Germline CDR1 SEHNR, CDR2 FQNEAQ (reference sequence). The CDR3 bases are TGTGCCAGCAGCGCCAAACTAGCGGTTGGCACAGATACGCAGTATTTT. Translating gives CASSAKLAVGTDTQYF.

The chain uses TRBV29-1 and TRBJ2-5; 9 positions agree with TRBD2. Unmatched junction bases numbered 12, after V lost 6 bases and J lost 4 bases. CDR3 size: 15 residues. Germline V lookup: CDR1 SQVTM, CDR2 ANQGSEA. CDR3 coding DNA: TGCAGCGTCGCTGGGACTAGCACCGACCGAGAGACCCAGTACTTC. This translates into CSVAGTSTDRETQYF.

The rearrangement joins TRBV6-1 to TRBJ2-1, with D perhaps matching TRBD1 (6 bases). Trimming left V 4 bases short and J 5 bases short, with 18 bases between. The germline gives CDR1 MNHNS, CDR2 SASEGT. The CDR3 extends over 16 amino acids. In DNA, the CDR3 is TGTGCCAGCAGTGCAGAACAGGGACGGATCGACAATGAGCAGTTCTTC. Protein: CASSAEQGRIDNEQFF.